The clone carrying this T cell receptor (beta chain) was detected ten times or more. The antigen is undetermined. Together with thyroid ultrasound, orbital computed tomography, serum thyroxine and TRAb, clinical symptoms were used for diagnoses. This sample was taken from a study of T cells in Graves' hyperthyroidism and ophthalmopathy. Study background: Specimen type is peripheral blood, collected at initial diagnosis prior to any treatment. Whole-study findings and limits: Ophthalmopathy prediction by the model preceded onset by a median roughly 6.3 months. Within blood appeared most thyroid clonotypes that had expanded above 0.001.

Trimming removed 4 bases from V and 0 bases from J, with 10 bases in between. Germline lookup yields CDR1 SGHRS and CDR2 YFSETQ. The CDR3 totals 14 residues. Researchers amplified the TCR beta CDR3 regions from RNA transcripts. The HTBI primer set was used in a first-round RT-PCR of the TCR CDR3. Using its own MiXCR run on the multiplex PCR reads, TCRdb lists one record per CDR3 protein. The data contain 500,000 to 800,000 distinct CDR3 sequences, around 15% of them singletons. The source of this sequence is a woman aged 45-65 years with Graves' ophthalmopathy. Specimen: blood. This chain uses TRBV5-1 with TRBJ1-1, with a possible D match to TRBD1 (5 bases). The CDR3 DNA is TGCGCCAGCAGCACAGACAGCATGAACACTGAAGCTTTCTTT. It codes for CASSTDSMNTEAFF.